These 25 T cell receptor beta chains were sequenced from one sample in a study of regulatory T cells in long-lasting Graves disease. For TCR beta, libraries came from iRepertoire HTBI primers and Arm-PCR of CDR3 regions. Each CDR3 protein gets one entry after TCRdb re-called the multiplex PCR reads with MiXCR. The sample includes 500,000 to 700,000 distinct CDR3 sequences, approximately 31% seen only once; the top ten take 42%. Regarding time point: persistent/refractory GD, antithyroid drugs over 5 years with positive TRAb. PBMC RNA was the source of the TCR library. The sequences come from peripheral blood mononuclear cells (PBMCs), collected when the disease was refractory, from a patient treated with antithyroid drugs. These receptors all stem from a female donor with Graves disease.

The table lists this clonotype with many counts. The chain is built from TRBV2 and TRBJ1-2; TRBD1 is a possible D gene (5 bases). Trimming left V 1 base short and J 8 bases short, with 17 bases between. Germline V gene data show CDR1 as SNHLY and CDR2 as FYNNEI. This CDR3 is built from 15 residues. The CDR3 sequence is CASSEGGTSMAGYTF. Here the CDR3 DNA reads TGTGCCAGCAGTGAAGGAGGGACCTCTATGGCGGGCTACACCTTC.

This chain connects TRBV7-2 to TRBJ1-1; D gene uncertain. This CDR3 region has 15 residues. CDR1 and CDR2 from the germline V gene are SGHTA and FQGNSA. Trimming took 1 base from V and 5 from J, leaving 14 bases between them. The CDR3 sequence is CASSLGPKLRTEAFF. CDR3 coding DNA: TGTGCCAGCAGCTTAGGACCGAAGCTTAGGACTGAAGCTTTCTTT.

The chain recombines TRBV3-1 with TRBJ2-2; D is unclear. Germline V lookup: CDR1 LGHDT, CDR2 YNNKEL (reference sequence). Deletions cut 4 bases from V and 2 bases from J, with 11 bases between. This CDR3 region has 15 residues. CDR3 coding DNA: TGTGCCAGCAGCCCCCCCAACAGTAACACCGGGGAGCTGTTTTTT. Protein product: CASSPPNSNTGELFF.

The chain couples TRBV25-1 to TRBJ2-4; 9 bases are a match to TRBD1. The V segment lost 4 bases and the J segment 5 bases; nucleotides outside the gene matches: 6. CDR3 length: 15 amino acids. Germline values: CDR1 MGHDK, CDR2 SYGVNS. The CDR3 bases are TGTGCCAGCAGTGGGGACAGGGTTGGAGAAAACATTCAGTACTTC. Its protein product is CASSGDRVGENIQYF. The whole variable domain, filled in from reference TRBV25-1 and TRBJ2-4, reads EADIYQTPRYLVIGTGKKITLECSQTMGHDKMYWYQQDPGMELHLIHYSYGVNSTEKGDLSSESTVSRIRTEHFPLTLESARPSHTSQYLCASSGDRVGENIQYFGAGTRLSVL.

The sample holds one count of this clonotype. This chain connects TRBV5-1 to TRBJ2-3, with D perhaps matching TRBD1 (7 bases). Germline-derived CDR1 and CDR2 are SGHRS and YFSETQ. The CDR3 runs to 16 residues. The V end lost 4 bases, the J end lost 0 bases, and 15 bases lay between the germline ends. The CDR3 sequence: CASSEARGTSTDTQYF. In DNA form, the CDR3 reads TGCGCCAGCAGCGAAGCCAGGGGGACTAGCACAGATACGCAGTATTTT.

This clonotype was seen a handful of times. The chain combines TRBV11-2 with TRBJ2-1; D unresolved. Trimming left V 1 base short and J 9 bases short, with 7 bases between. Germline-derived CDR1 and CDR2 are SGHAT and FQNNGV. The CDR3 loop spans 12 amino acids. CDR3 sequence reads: CASSLATSEQFF. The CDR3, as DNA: TGTGCCAGCAGCTTAGCTACGAGTGAGCAGTTCTTC.

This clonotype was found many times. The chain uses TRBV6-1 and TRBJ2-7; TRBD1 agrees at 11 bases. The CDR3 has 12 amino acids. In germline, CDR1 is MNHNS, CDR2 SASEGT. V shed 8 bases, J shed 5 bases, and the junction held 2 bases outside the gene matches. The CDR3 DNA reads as TGTGCCAGCGGACAGGGGGCCGACGAGCAGTACTTC. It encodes CASGQGADEQYF.

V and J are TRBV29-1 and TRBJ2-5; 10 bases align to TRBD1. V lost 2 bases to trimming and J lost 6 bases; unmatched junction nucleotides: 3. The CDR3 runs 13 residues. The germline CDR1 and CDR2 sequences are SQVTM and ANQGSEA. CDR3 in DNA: TGCAGCGTTGAACGGACAGGGGGGAAGACCCAGTACTTC. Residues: CSVERTGGKTQYF.

The CDR3 is CASSTQTVNYGYTF. The CDR3 DNA sequence: TGTGCCAGCAGTACTCAGACAGTGAACTATGGCTACACCTTC. The genes are TRBV25-1 and TRBJ1-2; D is perhaps TRBD1 (5 bases). Trimming removed 5 bases from V and 2 bases from J, with 12 bases in between. The CDR3 extends over 14 amino acids. Germline V gives CDR1 MGHDK, CDR2 SYGVNS.

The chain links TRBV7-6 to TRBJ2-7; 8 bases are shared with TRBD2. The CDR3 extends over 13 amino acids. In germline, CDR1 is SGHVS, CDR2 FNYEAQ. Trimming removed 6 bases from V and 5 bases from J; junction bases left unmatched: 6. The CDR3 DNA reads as TGTGCCAGCAGACCTAGCGGGTACGACGAGCAGTACTTC. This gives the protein CASRPSGYDEQYF.

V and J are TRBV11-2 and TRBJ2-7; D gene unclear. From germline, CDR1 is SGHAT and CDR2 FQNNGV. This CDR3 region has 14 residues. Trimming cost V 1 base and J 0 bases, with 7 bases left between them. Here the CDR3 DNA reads TGTGCCAGCAGCTTAGGGACGAACTCCTACGAGCAGTACTTC. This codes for CASSLGTNSYEQYF.

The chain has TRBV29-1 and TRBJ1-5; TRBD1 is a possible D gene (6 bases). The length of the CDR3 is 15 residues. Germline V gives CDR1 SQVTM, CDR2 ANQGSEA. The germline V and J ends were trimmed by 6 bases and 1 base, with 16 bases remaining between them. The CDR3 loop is CSVTVPGESNQPQHF. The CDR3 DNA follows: TGCAGCGTGACTGTCCCAGGGGAGAGCAATCAGCCCCAGCATTTT.

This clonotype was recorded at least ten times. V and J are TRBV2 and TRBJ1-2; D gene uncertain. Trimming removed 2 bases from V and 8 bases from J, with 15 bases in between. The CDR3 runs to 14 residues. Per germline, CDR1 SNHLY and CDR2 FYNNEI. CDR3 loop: CASSESLGREGYTF. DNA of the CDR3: TGTGCCAGCAGTGAATCCCTCGGACGGGAGGGCTACACCTTC.

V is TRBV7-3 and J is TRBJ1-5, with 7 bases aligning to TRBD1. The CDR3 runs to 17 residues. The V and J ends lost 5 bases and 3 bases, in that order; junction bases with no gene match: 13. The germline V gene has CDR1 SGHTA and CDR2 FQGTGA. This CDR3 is CASSTTSTGRDNQPQHF. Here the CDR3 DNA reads TGTGCCAGCAGCACCACATCGACAGGGCGAGACAATCAGCCCCAGCATTTT. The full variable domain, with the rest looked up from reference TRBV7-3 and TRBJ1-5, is GAGVSQTPSNKVTEKGKYVELRCDPISGHTALYWYRQSLGQGPEFLIYFQGTGAADDSGLPNDRFFAVRPEGSVSTLKIQRTERGDSAVYLCASSTTSTGRDNQPQHFGDGTRLSIL.

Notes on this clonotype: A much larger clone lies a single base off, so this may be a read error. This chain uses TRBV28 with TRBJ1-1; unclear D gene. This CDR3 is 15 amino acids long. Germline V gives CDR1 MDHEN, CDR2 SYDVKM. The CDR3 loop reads CVSSSYSVTSTEAFF. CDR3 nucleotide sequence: TGTGTCAGCAGTTCTTACAGTGTTACAAGCACTGAAGCTTTCTTT.

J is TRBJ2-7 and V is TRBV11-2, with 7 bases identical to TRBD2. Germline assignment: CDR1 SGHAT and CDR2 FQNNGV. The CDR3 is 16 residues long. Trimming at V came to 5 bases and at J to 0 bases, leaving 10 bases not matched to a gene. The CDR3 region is CASSPIGGRASYEQYF. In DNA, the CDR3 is TGTGCCAGCAGCCCCATCGGAGGGAGGGCCTCCTACGAGCAGTACTTC.

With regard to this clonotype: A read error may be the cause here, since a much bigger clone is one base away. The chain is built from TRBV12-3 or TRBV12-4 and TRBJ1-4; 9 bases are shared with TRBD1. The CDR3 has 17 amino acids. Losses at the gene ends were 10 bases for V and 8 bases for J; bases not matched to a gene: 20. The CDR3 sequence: CANRHTGGGWVREKLFF. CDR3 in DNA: TGTGCCAACAGACATACAGGGGGCGGATGGGTACGAGAAAAACTGTTTTTT.

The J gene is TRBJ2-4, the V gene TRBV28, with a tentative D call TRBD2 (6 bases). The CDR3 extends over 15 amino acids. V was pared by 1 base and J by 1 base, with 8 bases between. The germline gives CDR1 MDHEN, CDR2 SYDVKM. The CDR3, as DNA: TGTGCCAGCAGTTTATTGGAGGGGGCCAAAAACATTCAGTACTTC. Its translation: CASSLLEGAKNIQYF. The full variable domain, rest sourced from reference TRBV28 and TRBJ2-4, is DVKVTQSSRYLVKRTGEKVFLECVQDMDHENMFWYRQDPGLGLRLIYFSYDVKMKEKGDIPEGYSVSREKKERFSLILESASTNQTSMYLCASSLLEGAKNIQYFGAGTRLSVL.

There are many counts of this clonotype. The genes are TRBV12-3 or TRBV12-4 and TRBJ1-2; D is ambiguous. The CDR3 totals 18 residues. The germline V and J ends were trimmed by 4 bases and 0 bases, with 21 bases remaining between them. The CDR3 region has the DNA TGTGCCAGCAGTTACTACAGCCTCACCAATTCAACTAACTATGGCTACACCTTC. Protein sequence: CASSYYSLTNSTNYGYTF.

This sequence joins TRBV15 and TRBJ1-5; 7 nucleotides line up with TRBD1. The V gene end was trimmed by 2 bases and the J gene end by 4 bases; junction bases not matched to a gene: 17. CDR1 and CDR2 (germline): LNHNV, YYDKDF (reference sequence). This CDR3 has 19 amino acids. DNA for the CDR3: TGTGCCACCAGCAGAATGACGACAGGGACATCTATTTGGAATCAGCCCCAGCATTTT. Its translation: CATSRMTTGTSIWNQPQHF.

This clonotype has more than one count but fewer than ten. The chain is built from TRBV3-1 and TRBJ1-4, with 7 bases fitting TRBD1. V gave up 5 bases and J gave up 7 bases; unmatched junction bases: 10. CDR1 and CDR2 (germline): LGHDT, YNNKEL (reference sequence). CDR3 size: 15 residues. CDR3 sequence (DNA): TGTGCCAGCAGCGGCCCGAGGGGGCGGGTTGAAAAACTGTTTTTT. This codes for CASSGPRGRVEKLFF.

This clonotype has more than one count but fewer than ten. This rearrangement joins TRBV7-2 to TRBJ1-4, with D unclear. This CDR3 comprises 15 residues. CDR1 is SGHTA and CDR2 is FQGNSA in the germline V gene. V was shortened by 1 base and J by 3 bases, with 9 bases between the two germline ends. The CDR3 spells CASSLVVRPNEKLFF. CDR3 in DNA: TGTGCCAGCAGCTTAGTTGTCCGGCCTAATGAAAAACTGTTTTTT.

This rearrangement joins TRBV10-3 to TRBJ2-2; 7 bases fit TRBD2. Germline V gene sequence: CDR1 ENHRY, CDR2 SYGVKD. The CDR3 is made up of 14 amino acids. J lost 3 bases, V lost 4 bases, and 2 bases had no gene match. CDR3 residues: CAISVLADTGELFF. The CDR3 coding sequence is TGTGCCATCAGTGTGCTAGCGGACACCGGGGAGCTGTTTTTT.

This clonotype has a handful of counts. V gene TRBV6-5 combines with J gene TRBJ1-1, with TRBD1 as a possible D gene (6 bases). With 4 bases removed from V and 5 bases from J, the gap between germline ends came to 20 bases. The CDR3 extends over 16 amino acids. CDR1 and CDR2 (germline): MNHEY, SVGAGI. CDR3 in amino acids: CASSSPKGGGRTEAFF. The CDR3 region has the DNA TGTGCCAGCAGTTCCCCTAAGGGTGGGGGGCGGACTGAAGCTTTCTTT.

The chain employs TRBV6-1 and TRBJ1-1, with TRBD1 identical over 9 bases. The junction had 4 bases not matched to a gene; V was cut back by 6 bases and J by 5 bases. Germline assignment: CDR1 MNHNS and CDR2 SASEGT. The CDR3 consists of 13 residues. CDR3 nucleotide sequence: TGTGCCAGCAGGGCTGACAGGGGGACTGAAGCTTTCTTT. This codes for CASRADRGTEAFF.